The entry below describes one TCR beta chain. The data stem from a study of blood T cell repertoires in COVID-19. Trimming took off 5 bases at V and 5 bases at J, with 16 bases between the two ends. This CDR3 comprises 14 residues. From germline, CDR1 is SGHKS and CDR2 YYEKEE (reference sequence). Sequencing was performed with immunoSEQ multiplex PCR; in TCRdb, only in-frame clones are kept and a portion is missing. This sample carries 410,000 or so clones, about 91% of them seen once, and the ten largest clones take roughly 1.5%. The chain has TRBV5-5 and TRBJ1-2, with D possibly being TRBD1 (5 bases). The clonotype originates from a woman in her 40s with COVID-19, enrolled during active disease. The sample was peripheral blood. Written as DNA, the CDR3 is TGTGCCAGCAGATCCCCCGGGGGAACTTATGGCTACACCTTC. Residues: CASRSPGGTYGYTF.